One T cell receptor (beta chain) is described in this entry. Deletions cut 3 bases from V and 5 bases from J, with 20 bases between. CDR1 and CDR2 (germline): KGHSH, LQKENI. This CDR3 has 16 amino acids. The sorted Tregs were CD4+CD25+CD127-/low cells. Full-length variable regions came from constant-region reverse primers plus semi-nested Nested Universal Primer A PCR. TCRdb fed the 5' RACE reads into MiXCR, producing one record per CDR3 protein. The data hold around 44,000 distinct CDR3 sequences, with about 20% observed a single time. The specimen was Tregs sorted from blood. This chain uses TRBV18 with TRBJ2-7; a possible D gene is TRBD1 (6 bases). This receptor was taken from a female donor with breast cancer. Written as DNA, the CDR3 is TGTGCCAGCTCACCTTGGGTGACAGGAGGCGGTCACGAGCAGTACTTC. It translates to CASSPWVTGGGHEQYF. The complete variable domain, with remaining parts taken from reference TRBV18 and TRBJ2-7, reads NAGVMQNPRHLVRRRGQEARLRCSPMKGHSHVYWYRQLPEEGLKFMVYLQKENIIDESGMPKERFSAEFPKEGPSILRIQQVVRGDSAAYFCASSPWVTGGGHEQYFGPGTRLTVT.